This is a list of T cell receptor beta chains from one sample in a study of cytomegalovirus exposure and HLA in healthy donors. Sequencing used immunoSEQ multiplex PCR; TCRdb keeps in-frame clones, though not all of them. The data show 100,000 to 150,000 clones, around 80% seen once. The sequencing sample was made of PBMCs. These receptors all come from a female donor in good health and CMV-seronegative. The CDR3 runs from the conserved cysteine through the conserved F or W. A D gene is named only where the DNA matches it firmly. The size of a clone is reported for some rows only, either as once, few or many, or as a class for expanded clones.

cdr3_nt,cdr3_aa,v_call,clone_size,d_call,j_call
TGTGCCAGCTCACCGGACAGGGCCTACGAGCAGTACTTC,CASSPDRAYEQYF,TRBV18,NA,TRBD1,TRBJ2-7
TGTGCCAGCAGCTTATCCCAGGGGAACTCCTACGAGCAGTACTTC,CASSLSQGNSYEQYF,TRBV7-6,NA,NA,TRBJ2-7
TGTGCCAGTAGACCGGGGAACACTGAAGCTTTCTTT,CASRPGNTEAFF,TRBV19,NA,NA,TRBJ1-1
TGTGCTAGTGGTTTGGTACGAAAGGGACAGAACACTGAAGCTTTCTTT,CASGLVRKGQNTEAFF,TRBV12-5,NA,NA,TRBJ1-1
TGTGCCAGCACGGAGGGATTGGTTTTTTCCCCCACAGATACGCAGTATTTT,CASTEGLVFSPTDTQYF,TRBV7-9,few,NA,TRBJ2-3
TGTGCCAGCAGCCGCGGGGGGGCGGGAGAGACCCAGTACTTC,CASSRGGAGETQYF,TRBV7-2,NA,TRBD2,TRBJ2-5
TGTGCCAGCAGTGCAGGGCTGGGGCCGGGGGCAGATACGCAGTATTTT,CASSAGLGPGADTQYF,TRBV6-1,NA,NA,TRBJ2-3
TGTGCCAGCAGTGTCGAACGGGAGAGTGGCTACACCTTC,CASSVERESGYTF,TRBV2,NA,NA,TRBJ1-2
TGTGCCAGCAGCCCTAGAGGGGGAGAGACCCAGTACTTC,CASSPRGGETQYF,TRBV11-3,NA,NA,TRBJ2-5
TGTGCCAGCAGCTTCGGGGAGCGGGAGGGCCACGAGCAGTACTTC,CASSFGEREGHEQYF,TRBV5-8,NA,TRBD2,TRBJ2-7
TGTGCCAGCAGCCTAAAGGGGCCCTATGAGCAGTTCTTC,CASSLKGPYEQFF,TRBV27,NA,NA,TRBJ2-1
TGCGCCAGCAGCCAAGAGCGGGCGGGACAGAACTCTGGCTACACCTTC,CASSQERAGQNSGYTF,TRBV4-1,few,TRBD1,TRBJ1-2
TGTGCCAGCATTGGGCAGAACCTGGTTGGCGAGACCCAGTACTTC,CASIGQNLVGETQYF,TRBV6-1,few,NA,TRBJ2-5
TGTGCCAGCAGTGAAGCGACCCACAATGAGCAGTTCTTC,CASSEATHNEQFF,TRBV6-4,NA,NA,TRBJ2-1
TGTGCTAGTGGTTTCGGACAGGGGAATGGCTACACCTTC,CASGFGQGNGYTF,TRBV12-5,NA,TRBD1,TRBJ1-2
TGTGCCAGCAGCCCTGGACAGGATAGCAATCAGCCCCAGCATTTT,CASSPGQDSNQPQHF,TRBV5-8,once,TRBD1,TRBJ1-5
TGTGCCAGCGGGGGGGTAGGGACGGCGGGGGACAATGAGCAGTTCTTC,CASGGVGTAGDNEQFF,TRBV6-6,NA,TRBD2,TRBJ2-1
TGTGCCAGTCGGTCGCCTGGGACAGGGACCCACGAGCAGTACTTC,CASRSPGTGTHEQYF,TRBV27,NA,TRBD1,TRBJ2-7
TGTGCCAGCAGCTCTTGGTCCGGCTACGAGCAGTACTTC,CASSSWSGYEQYF,TRBV5-6,NA,NA,TRBJ2-7
TGTGCCAGTACCCTACGAGCGGGAGGGCCTGGTCCCGGGGAGCTGTTTTTT,CASTLRAGGPGPGELFF,TRBV19,NA,TRBD2,TRBJ2-2
TGTGCCAGTAGTATAGTGGACAGCTATGGCTACACCTTC,CASSIVDSYGYTF,TRBV19,NA,NA,TRBJ1-2
TGTGCCAGCAGCTTAGGGACAGGGATGACTTCACCCCTCCACTTT,CASSLGTGMTSPLHF,TRBV7-9,NA,TRBD1,TRBJ1-6
TGCGCCAGCAGCTTGGCCAGGACAGAAGAGACCCAGTACTTC,CASSLARTEETQYF,TRBV5-1,NA,NA,TRBJ2-5
TGTGCCAGCAGCTTAGCAGGGGGCGCAGGCTACGAGCAGTACTTC,CASSLAGGAGYEQYF,TRBV11-1,NA,TRBD1,TRBJ2-7
TGTGCCAGTAGTATAGCCAGGGCCTACGAGCAGTACTTC,CASSIARAYEQYF,TRBV19,once,NA,TRBJ2-7
TGTGCCAGCATCTCTTCCGGGATCCGCACCGAGACCCAGTACTTC,CASISSGIRTETQYF,TRBV28,once,NA,TRBJ2-5
TGTGCCAGCAGTTTCAGGGTGGCCTACGAGCAGTACTTC,CASSFRVAYEQYF,TRBV28,few,NA,TRBJ2-7
TGTGCCAGCAGCCCAGGCCGCCCAGGGGACGGGGAGCTGTTTTTT,CASSPGRPGDGELFF,TRBV6-5,NA,NA,TRBJ2-2
TGTGCCAGCCGGCTTATACAGACGAACACCGGGGAGCTGTTTTTT,CASRLIQTNTGELFF,TRBV11-2,NA,NA,TRBJ2-2